Listed here is a single TCR beta chain. This clonotype showed up many times. No antigen is known for it. No much larger clonotype is one base removed from it; base qualities were not supplied. TCRdb names Illumina NovaSeq 6000 as the instrument used. Using 5'RACE with constant-segment primers, TCRalpha and TCRbeta cDNA libraries were constructed, with sample barcodes and unique molecular identifiers added in the process. RNA was extracted from every sample with Trizol reagent. Libraries were amplified in two PCR steps, with a second sample barcode and Illumina TruSeq adapters added in the second step. Sequencing of libraries was performed on an Illumina NovaSeq with 2 x 150 bp paired-end reads. As for how the authors treated the data: The reads were demultiplexed and collapsed into UMI-guided consensus sequences using migec v1.2.7. With mixcr v2.1.11, UMI consensuses were aligned to TRA and TRB V and J templates and assembled into clonotypes. Clonotypes were classified as expanded or contracted when called significant by both edgeR and NoisET, with noise models trained on biological replicates. For edgeR calls, a false discovery rate-adjusted p below 0.01 and a log2 fold-change threshold of 1 were applied. As an exploratory analysis of dynamics, max-normalized trajectories of the 1000 most abundant clonotypes were examined by PCA with hierarchical clustering. The CD4 or CD8 phenotype of responding clones was assigned using the separately sequenced CD4+ and CD8+ repertoires. TCRdb trimmed the raw reads at Q25, called clones with MiXCR and kept productive beta chains. Under each unique CDR3 protein, matching rows form one entry showing the most common genes and DNA. None of the V and J calls come from the authors' own analysis; TCRdb made them. In all, the sample holds tens of thousands of distinct CDR3 sequences, and under 25% of those were seen once. 1.5% to 1.7% of the sample rests with the top ten.

These data originate in a study of T-cell memory formation after mild COVID-19 (dated by TCRdb to about 2021). With regard to the full study: Most TCR sequence clusters were specific to one of the two donors. In a couple of donors, T-cell clones that expanded and contracted after mild COVID-19 were followed by sequencing TCRalpha and TCRbeta repertoires longitudinally. Two young, previously healthy adult volunteers, one female and one male, were included in the cohort.

The CDR3 goes from the cysteine to the phenylalanine over 13 residues. CDR3 DNA only is kept here, 39 bases in frame from base 1. V sheds 2 bases and J sheds 7 bases, leaving 12 bases between their ends. The germline V gene provides CDR1 SGHTA and CDR2 FQGNSA. Ficoll-Paque density gradient centrifugation was used to isolate PBMCs. Study-wide findings and limitations: Only a couple of mild cases were covered by the study, and larger cohorts that include severe cases with pre-infection samples were considered necessary. Some responding clones were detected in pre-infection memory, which suggested that pre-existing cross-reactive memory T cells had joined the SARS-CoV-2 response. From day 15 to 85, contracting clones showed balanced CD4/CD8 phenotypes, whereas a second wave of clones that expanded from day 15 to 37 leaned towards CD4+. Contracting CD4+ clones turned up mainly in the CM and EM memory subsets, whereas EMRA was where CD8+ clones were enriched. SARS-CoV-2 specificity of the second-wave clones peaking on day 37 was not confirmed.

The sequencing input was PBMCs or a T cell subset sorted from them (not recorded which). The rearranged chain carries TRBV7-2 and TRBJ2-7; the D gene is perhaps TRBD2, from 5 matching bases. The clonotype was recovered from an adult who had mild COVID-19 (a few samples of this study predate the infection). The sample titles of this study are shuffled in the database, so cell type and time point are left out. The CDR3 reads CASSLILAGEQYF. The DNA sequence is TGTGCCAGCAGCTTAATCTTGGCGGGTGAGCAGTACTTC.